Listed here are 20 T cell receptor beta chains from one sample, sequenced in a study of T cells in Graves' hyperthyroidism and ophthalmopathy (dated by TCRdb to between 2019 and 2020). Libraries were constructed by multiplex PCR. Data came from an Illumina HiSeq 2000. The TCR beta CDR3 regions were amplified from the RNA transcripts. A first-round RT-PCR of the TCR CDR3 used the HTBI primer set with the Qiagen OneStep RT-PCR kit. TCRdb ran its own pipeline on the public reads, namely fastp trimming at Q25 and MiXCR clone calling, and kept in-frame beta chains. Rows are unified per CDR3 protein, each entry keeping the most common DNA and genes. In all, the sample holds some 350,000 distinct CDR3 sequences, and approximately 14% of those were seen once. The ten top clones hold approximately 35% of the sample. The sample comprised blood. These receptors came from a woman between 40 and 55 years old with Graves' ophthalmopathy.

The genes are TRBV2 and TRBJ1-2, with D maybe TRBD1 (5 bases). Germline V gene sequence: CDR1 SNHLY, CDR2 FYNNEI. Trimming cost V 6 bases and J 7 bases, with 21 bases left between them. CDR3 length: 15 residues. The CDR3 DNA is TGTGCCAGCAGGCTAGCGGCGCGGGGGGAGCGTGGCTACACCTTC. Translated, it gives CASRLAARGERGYTF.

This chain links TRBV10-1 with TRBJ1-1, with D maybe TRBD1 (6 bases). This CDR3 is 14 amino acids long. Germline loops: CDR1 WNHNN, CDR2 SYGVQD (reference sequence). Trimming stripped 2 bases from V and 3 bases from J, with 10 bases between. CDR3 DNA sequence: TGCGCCAGCAGTGAGCCGGGGGCGGACACTGAAGCTTTCTTT. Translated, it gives CASSEPGADTEAFF.

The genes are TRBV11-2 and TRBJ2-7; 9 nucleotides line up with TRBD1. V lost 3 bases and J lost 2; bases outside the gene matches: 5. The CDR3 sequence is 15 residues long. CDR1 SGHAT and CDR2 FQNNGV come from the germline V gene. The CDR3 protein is CASSFGTGSTYEQYF. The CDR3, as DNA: TGTGCCAGCAGCTTCGGGACAGGGTCGACCTACGAGCAGTACTTC.

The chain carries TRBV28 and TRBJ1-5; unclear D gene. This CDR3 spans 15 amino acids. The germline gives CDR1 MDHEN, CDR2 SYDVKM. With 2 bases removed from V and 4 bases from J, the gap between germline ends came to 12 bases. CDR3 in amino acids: CASSLGSRNNQPQHF. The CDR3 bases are TGTGCCAGCAGTTTAGGCTCCAGAAATAATCAGCCCCAGCATTTT.

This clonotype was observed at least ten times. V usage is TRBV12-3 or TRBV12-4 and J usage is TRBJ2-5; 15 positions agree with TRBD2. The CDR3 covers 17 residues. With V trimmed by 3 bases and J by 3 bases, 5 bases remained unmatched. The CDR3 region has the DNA TGTGCCAGCAGTTTCAGGACTAGCGGGAGGGTGGAAGAGACCCAGTACTTC. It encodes CASSFRTSGRVEETQYF.

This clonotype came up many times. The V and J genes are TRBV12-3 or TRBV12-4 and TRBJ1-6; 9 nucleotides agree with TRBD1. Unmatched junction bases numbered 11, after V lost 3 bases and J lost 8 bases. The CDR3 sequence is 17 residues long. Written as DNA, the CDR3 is TGTGCCAGCAGTTTGGCCATGACAGGGGGAAGGGATTCACCCCTCCACTTT. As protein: CASSLAMTGGRDSPLHF.

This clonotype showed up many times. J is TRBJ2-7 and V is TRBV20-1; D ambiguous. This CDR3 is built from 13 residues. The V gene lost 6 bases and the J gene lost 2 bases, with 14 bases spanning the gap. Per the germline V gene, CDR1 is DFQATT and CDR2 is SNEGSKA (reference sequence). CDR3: CSAVTLGTYEQYF. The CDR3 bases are TGCAGTGCCGTAACGTTAGGGACCTACGAGCAGTACTTC.

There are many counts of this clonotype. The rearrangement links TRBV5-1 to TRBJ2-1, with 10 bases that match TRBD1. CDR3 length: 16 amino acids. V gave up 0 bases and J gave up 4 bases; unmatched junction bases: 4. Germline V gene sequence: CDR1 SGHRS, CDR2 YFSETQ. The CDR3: CASSLGGTGAYNEQFF. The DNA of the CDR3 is TGCGCCAGCAGCTTGGGCGGGACAGGGGCATACAATGAGCAGTTCTTC. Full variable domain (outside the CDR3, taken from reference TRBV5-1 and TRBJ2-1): KAGVTQTPRYLIKTRGQQVTLSCSPISGHRSVSWYQQTPGQGLQFLFEYFSETQRNKGNFPGRFSGRQFSNSRSEMNVSTLELGDSALYLCASSLGGTGAYNEQFFGPGTRLTVL.

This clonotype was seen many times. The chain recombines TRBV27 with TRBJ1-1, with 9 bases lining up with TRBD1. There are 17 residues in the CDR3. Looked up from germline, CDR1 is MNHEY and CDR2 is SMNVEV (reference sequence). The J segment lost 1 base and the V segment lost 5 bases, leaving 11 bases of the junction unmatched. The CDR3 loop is CASSIHRDRVGNTEAFF. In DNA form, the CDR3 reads TGTGCCAGCAGTATACACCGGGACAGGGTTGGGAACACTGAAGCTTTCTTT.

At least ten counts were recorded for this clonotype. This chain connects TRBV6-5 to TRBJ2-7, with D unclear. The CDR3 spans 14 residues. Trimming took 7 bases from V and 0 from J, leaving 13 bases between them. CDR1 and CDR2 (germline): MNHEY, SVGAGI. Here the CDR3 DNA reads TGTGCCAGCATGAGCTCGGGTCCCTCCTACGAGCAGTACTTC. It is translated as CASMSSGPSYEQYF.

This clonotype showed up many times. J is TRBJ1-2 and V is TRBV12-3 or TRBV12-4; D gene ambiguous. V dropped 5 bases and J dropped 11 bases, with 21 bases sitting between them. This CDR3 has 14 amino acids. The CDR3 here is CASSAEGRLSGYTF. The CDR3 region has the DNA TGTGCCAGCAGTGCAGAGGGCCGGTTGTCGGGGTACACCTTC.

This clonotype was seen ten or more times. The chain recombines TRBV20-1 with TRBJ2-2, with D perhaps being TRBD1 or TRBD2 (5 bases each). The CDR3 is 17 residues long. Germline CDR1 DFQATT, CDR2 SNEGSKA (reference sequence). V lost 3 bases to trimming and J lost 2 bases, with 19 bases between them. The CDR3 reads CSASLPSGRPNTGELFF. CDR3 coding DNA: TGCAGTGCTAGCCTCCCTTCGGGGCGGCCTAACACCGGGGAGCTGTTTTTT.

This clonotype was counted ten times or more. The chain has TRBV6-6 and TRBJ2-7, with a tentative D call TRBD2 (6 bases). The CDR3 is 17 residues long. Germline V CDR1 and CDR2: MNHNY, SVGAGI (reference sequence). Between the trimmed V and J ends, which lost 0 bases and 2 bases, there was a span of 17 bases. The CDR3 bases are TGTGCCAGCAGTTACTCGCCTCGGGGGTGGGCGGCCTACGAGCAGTACTTC. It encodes CASSYSPRGWAAYEQYF.

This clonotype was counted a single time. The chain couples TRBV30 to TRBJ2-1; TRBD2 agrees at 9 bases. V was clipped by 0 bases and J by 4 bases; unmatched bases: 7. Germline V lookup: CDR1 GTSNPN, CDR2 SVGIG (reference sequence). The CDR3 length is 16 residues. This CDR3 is CAWSVRSGRRYNEQFF. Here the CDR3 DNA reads TGTGCCTGGAGTGTACGGAGCGGGAGGCGTTACAATGAGCAGTTCTTC.

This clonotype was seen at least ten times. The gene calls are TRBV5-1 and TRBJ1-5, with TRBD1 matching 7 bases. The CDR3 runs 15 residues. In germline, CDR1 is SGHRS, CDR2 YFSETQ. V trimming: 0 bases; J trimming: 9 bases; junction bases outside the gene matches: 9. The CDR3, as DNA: TGCGCCAGCAGCTTGGAAAGGGACAGCCGGGGGCCCCAGCATTTT. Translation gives CASSLERDSRGPQHF.

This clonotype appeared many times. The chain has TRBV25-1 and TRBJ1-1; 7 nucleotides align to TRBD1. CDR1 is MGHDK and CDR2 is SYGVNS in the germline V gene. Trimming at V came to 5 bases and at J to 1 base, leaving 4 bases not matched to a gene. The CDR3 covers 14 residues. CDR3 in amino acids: CASSRQGKNTEAFF. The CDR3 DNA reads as TGTGCCAGCAGTCGACAGGGAAAGAACACTGAAGCTTTCTTT. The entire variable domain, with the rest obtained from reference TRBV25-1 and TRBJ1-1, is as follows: EADIYQTPRYLVIGTGKKITLECSQTMGHDKMYWYQQDPGMELHLIHYSYGVNSTEKGDLSSESTVSRIRTEHFPLTLESARPSHTSQYLCASSRQGKNTEAFFGQGTRLTVV.

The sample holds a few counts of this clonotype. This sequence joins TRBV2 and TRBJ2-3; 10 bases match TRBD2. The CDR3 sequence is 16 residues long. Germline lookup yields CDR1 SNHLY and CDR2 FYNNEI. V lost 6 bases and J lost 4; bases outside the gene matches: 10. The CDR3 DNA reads TGTGCCAGCAGCTTTACTAAGCGGGAGGGGGCAGATACGCAGTATTTT. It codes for CASSFTKREGADTQYF. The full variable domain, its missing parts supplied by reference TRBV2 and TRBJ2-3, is EPEVTQTPSHQVTQMGQEVILRCVPISNHLYFYWYRQILGQKVEFLVSFYNNEISEKSEIFDDQFSVERPDGSNFTLKIRSTKLEDSAMYFCASSFTKREGADTQYFGPGTRLTVL.

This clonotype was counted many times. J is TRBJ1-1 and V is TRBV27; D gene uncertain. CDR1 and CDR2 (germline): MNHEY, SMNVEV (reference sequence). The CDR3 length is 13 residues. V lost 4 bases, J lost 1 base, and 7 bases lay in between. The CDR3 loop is CASSYAENTEAFF. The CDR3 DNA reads TGTGCCAGCAGTTATGCAGAGAACACTGAAGCTTTCTTT.

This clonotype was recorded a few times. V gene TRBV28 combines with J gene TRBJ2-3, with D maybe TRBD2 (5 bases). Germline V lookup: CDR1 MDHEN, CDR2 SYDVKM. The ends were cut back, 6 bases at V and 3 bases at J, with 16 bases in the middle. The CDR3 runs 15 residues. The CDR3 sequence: CASSRGLIGTDTQYF. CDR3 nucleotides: TGTGCCAGCAGCCGCGGGCTGATTGGGACAGATACGCAGTATTTT.

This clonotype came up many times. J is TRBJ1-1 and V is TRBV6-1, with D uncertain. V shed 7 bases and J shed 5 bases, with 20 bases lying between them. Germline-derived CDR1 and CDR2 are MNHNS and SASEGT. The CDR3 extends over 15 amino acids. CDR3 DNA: TGTGCCAGCACCGTCTCACAAGGTCGAAAAACTGAAGCTTTCTTT. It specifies CASTVSQGRKTEAFF.